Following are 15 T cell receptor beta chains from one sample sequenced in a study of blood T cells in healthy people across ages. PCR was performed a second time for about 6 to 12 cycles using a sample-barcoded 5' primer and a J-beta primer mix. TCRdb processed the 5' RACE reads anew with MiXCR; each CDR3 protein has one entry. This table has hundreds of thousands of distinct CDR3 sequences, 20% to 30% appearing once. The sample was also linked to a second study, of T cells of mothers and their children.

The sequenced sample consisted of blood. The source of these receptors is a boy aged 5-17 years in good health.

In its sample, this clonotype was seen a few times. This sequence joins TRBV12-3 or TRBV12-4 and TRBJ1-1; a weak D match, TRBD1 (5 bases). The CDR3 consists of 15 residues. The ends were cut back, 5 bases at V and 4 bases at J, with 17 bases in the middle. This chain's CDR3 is CASSPLSRDLTEAFF. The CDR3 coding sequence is TGTGCCAGCAGTCCTTTGAGCAGGGATCTCACTGAAGCTTTCTTT.

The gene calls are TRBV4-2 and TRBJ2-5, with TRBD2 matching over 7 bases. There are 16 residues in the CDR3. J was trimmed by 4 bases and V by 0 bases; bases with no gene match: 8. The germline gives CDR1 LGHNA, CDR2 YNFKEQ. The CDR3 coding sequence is TGTGCCAGCAGCCAAGAACGCCTAGCGGCCATAGAGACCCAGTACTTC. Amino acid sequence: CASSQERLAAIETQYF.

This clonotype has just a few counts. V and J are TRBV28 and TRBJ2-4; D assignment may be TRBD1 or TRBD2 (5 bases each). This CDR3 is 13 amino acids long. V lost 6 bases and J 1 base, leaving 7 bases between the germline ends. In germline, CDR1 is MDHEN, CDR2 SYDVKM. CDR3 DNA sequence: TGTGCCAGCAGGGGGACGGCCAAAAACATTCAGTACTTC. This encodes CASRGTAKNIQYF. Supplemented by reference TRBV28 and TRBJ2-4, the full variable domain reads DVKVTQSSRYLVKRTGEKVFLECVQDMDHENMFWYRQDPGLGLRLIYFSYDVKMKEKGDIPEGYSVSREKKERFSLILESASTNQTSMYLCASRGTAKNIQYFGAGTRLSVL.

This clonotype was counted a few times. CDR3 bases: TGTGCCAGCAGTTATGAGGACAGGGTGAGGACGCCCCAGCATTTT. This gives the protein CASSYEDRVRTPQHF. The chain joins TRBV6-2 or TRBV6-3 to TRBJ1-5; 8 nucleotides agree with TRBD1. The CDR3 is 15 amino acids. CDR1 MNHEY and CDR2 SVGEGT come from the germline V gene. After removal of 3 bases from V and 9 bases from J, the junction contained 10 bases not matched to a gene.

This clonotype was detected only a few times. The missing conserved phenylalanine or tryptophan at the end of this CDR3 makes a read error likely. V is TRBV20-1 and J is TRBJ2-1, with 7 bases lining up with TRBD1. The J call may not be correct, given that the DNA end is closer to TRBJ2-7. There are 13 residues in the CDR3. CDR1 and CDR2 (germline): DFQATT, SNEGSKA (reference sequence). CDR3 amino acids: CSARKTGTYEQYL. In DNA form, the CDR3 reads TGCAGTGCTAGGAAGACAGGGACCTACGAGCAGTACCTC.

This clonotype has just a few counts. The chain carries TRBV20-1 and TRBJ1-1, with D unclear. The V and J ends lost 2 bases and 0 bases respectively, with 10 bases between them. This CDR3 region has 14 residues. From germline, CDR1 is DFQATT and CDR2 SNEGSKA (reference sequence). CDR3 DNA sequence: TGCAGTGCTAGAAGCGGGAGTTTGAACACTGAAGCTTTCTTT. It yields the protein CSARSGSLNTEAFF.

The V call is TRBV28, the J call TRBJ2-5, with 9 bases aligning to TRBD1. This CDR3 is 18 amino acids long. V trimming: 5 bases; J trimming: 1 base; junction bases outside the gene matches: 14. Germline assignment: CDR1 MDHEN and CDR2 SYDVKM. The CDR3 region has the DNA TGTGCCAGCAGTCCGACCGGGACAGGGTATTTGGGCCAAGAGACCCAGTACTTC. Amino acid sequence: CASSPTGTGYLGQETQYF.

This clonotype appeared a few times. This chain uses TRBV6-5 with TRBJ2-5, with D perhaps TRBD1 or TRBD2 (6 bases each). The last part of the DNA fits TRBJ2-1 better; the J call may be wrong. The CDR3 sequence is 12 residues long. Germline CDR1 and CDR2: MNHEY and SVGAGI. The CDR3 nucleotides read TGTGCCAGCACCCGGACGGGGGCGGAGCAGTTCTTC. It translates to CASTRTGAEQFF.

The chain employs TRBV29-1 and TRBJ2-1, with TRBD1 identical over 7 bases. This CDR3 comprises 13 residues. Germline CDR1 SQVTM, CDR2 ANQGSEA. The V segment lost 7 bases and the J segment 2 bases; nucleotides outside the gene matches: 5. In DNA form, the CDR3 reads TGCAGCGGCCGGGACAGCCCCTACAATGAGCAGTTCTTC. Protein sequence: CSGRDSPYNEQFF.

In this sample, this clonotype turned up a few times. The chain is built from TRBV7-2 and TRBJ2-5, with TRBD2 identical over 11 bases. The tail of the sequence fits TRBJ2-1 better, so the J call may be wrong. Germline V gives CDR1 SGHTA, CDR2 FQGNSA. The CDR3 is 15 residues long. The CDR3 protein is CASSISGGEVNEQFF. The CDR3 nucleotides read TGTGCCAGCAGCATTAGCGGGGGGGAAGTAAATGAGCAGTTCTTC.

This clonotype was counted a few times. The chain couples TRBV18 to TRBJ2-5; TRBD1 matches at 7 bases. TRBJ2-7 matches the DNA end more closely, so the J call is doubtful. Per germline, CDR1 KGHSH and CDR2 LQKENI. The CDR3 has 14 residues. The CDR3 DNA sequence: TGTGCCAGCTCACCTAGACAGGGTAACCACGAGCAGTACTTC. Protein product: CASSPRQGNHEQYF.

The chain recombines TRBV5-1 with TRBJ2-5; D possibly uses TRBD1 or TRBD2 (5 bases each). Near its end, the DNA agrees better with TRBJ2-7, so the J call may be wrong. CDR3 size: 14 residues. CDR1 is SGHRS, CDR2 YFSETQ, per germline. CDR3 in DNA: TGCGCCAGCAGCCCGAGGGACCTAAACTACGAGCAGTACTTC. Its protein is CASSPRDLNYEQYF.

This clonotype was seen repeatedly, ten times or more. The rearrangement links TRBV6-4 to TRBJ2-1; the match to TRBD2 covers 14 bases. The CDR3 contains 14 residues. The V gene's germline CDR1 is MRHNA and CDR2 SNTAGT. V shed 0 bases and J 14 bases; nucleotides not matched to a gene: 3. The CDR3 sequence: CASSDSTSGGAKFF. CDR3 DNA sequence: TGTGCCAGCAGTGACTCGACTAGCGGGGGGGCCAAGTTCTTC.

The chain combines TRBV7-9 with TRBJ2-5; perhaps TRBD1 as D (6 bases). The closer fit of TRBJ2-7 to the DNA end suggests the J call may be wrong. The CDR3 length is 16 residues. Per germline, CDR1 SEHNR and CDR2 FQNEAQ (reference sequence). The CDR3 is CASSPLLRRGSHEQYF. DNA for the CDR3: TGTGCCAGCAGCCCCCTATTGCGCAGGGGATCCCACGAGCAGTACTTC.

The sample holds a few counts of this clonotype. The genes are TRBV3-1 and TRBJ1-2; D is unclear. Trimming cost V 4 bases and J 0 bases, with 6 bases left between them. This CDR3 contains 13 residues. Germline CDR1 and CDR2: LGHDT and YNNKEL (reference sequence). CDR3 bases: TGTGCCAGCAGCCCCCTTACTAACTATGGCTACACCTTC. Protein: CASSPLTNYGYTF.